Listed below are T cell receptor beta chains from one sample, sequenced in a study of shared clonotypes between healthy human individuals. The data were produced by immunoSEQ multiplex PCR, yet TCRdb's version contains in-frame clones alone and is incomplete. The data hold 800,000 to 950,000 clones, with approximately 96% observed a single time. Sequenced: naive CD8+ T cells sorted from blood. These receptors all come from a man in his thirties or forties in good health. CDR3s include the opening cysteine and the closing phenylalanine or tryptophan. Fields, in order: clone size, J gene, D gene, V gene, CDR3 DNA, CDR3 protein. D genes are given only for firm matches. Part of the rows lack a size; the others show once, few, many or a class for expanded clones.

NA TRBJ2-1 NA TRBV7-9 TGTGCCAGCAGCTTAGTGGATGCGGGTACTTACAATGAGCAGTTCTTC CASSLVDAGTYNEQFF
NA TRBJ1-1 NA TRBV7-9 TGTGCCAGCAGCTTAAGAGAATTCGCGAACACTGAAGCTTTCTTT CASSLREFANTEAFF
NA TRBJ2-3 NA TRBV27 TGTGCCAGCGCCCCCGGGACACTCTACACAGATACGCAGTATTTT CASAPGTLYTDTQYF
NA TRBJ1-1 NA TRBV28 TGTGCCAGCAGTTCACTCATTATGAACACTGAAGCTTTCTTT CASSSLIMNTEAFF
NA TRBJ2-7 NA TRBV6-5 TGTGCCAGCAGACTTGCTAGAGAGCAGTACTTC CASRLAREQYF
NA TRBJ2-1 NA TRBV9 TGTGCCAGCGGTGGCCGCAATGAGCAGTTCTTC CASGGRNEQFF
NA TRBJ1-1 NA TRBV5-1 TGCGCCAGCAGCTTGGAGGGGGGAATGAACACTGAAGCTTTCTTT CASSLEGGMNTEAFF
NA TRBJ1-3 NA TRBV25-1 TGTGCCAGCAGTGAATATGTGTCGAATGGAAACACCATATATTTT CASSEYVSNGNTIYF
NA TRBJ2-7 TRBD2 TRBV28 TGTGCCAGCACCGTCGGACTAGCGGGAGCTCTGCAGTACTTC CASTVGLAGALQYF
NA TRBJ2-7 NA TRBV14 TGTGCCAGCAGCCCCTTACACACCTACGAGCAGTACTTC CASSPLHTYEQYF
NA TRBJ2-5 NA TRBV18 TGTGCCAGCTCCAGTGACAGACAAGAGACCCAGTACTTC CASSSDRQETQYF
NA TRBJ2-5 TRBD2 TRBV13 TGTGCCAGCAGCTGGGGACTAGGGTGGCGGCGGGCCCAGTACTTC CASSWGLGWRRAQYF
once TRBJ2-3 TRBD2 TRBV19 TGTGCCAGTAGTATAGATGGCCCGGGAGGGAGCACAGATACGCAGTATTTT CASSIDGPGGSTDTQYF
NA TRBJ1-2 NA TRBV6-5 TGTGCCAGCGCCTCCTTACAGGGCTTCTATGGCTACACCTTC CASASLQGFYGYTF
NA TRBJ1-3 NA TRBV9 TGTGCCAGCAGCTATGGTGGAAACACCATATATTTT CASSYGGNTIYF
NA TRBJ2-6 TRBD1 TRBV7-9 TGTGCCAGCAGCACGAACCAGGGGGCCGGGGCCAACGTCCTGACTTTC CASSTNQGAGANVLTF
NA TRBJ2-5 NA TRBV7-9 TGTGCCAGCACCCCCCCATCATTGGGGCTTCAAGAGACCCAGTACTTC CASTPPSLGLQETQYF
NA TRBJ2-6 TRBD2 TRBV19 TGTGCCAGTAGTGCCCGGGAGGGCGGTACTGGGGCCAACGTCCTGACTTTC CASSAREGGTGANVLTF
NA TRBJ1-1 NA TRBV27 TGTGCCAGCAGTTTATCTGTTCGGGGAAGGAACACTGAAGCTTTCTTT CASSLSVRGRNTEAFF
NA TRBJ2-7 NA TRBV14 TGTGCCAGCAGCCAAAACAGATCGAGCTCCTACGAGCAGTACTTC CASSQNRSSSYEQYF
NA TRBJ2-7 NA TRBV27 TGTGCCAGCAGTTTAGGGCCGGGGAGGAGCGAGCAGTACTTC CASSLGPGRSEQYF
NA TRBJ2-1 NA TRBV29-1 TGCAGCGTTGGCCCTAGCTCCTACAATGAGCAGTTCTTC CSVGPSSYNEQFF
NA TRBJ1-5 TRBD1 TRBV6-5 TGTGCCACCGCGACAGGGGGCAATCAGCCCCAGCATTTT CATATGGNQPQHF
NA TRBJ2-3 NA TRBV6-5 TGTGCCAGCAGTTCCTCAGGGGATGGGGGCACAGATACGCAGTATTTT CASSSSGDGGTDTQYF
NA TRBJ2-3 NA TRBV11-2 TGTGCCAGCAGCCCCCATAGCACAGATACGCAGTATTTT CASSPHSTDTQYF
NA TRBJ1-1 TRBD1 TRBV4-1 TGCGCCAGCAGCCAAGAGACAGGGGCCACTGAAGCTTTCTTT CASSQETGATEAFF
NA TRBJ1-1 NA TRBV10-3 TGTGCCATCAGTGAGAAAACAGGGAGGGACACTGAAGCTTTCTTT CAISEKTGRDTEAFF
NA TRBJ2-3 NA TRBV11-3 TGTGCCAGCAGCTTTGGGAGCCATACAGATACGCAGTATTTT CASSFGSHTDTQYF
NA TRBJ1-1 TRBD1 TRBV14 TGTGCCAGCAGCCGCCGGACAGGGGGAGCGATGAACACTGAAGCTTTCTTT CASSRRTGGAMNTEAFF
NA TRBJ2-3 NA TRBV5-8 TGTGCCAGCAGCGGACACACGTTAAGCACAGATACGCAGTATTTT CASSGHTLSTDTQYF
NA TRBJ2-7 NA TRBV5-1 TGCGCCAGCAGCTTGCGCGGGCACGCCTACGAGCAGTACTTC CASSLRGHAYEQYF
once TRBJ2-1 TRBD2 TRBV15 TGTGCCACCAGCCTAGGAGCGGGGTCGTACAATGAGCAGTTCTTC CATSLGAGSYNEQFF
NA TRBJ2-3 TRBD2 TRBV9 TGTGCCAGCAGCGTAGGGGGCGGGAGGGCCGCAGATACGCAGTATTTT CASSVGGGRAADTQYF
NA TRBJ2-5 TRBD1 TRBV11-1 TGTGCCAGCAGCTTTACGACAGGGCTCAAAGAGACCCAGTACTTC CASSFTTGLKETQYF
NA TRBJ2-7 NA TRBV27 TGTGCCAGCAGTTTAGTTCAGGGGAACTCCTACGAGCAGTACTTC CASSLVQGNSYEQYF
NA TRBJ2-1 TRBD2 TRBV19 TGTGCCACCGCCTACAGCGGGGATCCCTCCTACAATGAGCAGTTCTTC CATAYSGDPSYNEQFF
NA TRBJ1-5 NA TRBV7-8 TGTGCCAGCAGCTTAGTTCCGGGTTCTGGCAATCAGCCCCAGCATTTT CASSLVPGSGNQPQHF
NA TRBJ2-7 NA TRBV20-1 TGCAGTGCGGATCAGGGGGGCGAGCAGTACTTC CSADQGGEQYF
NA TRBJ2-7 TRBD2 TRBV28 TGTGCCAGCAGTTCATGGGCCACTAGCGGGAGGGCCCACTACGAGCAGTACTTC CASSSWATSGRAHYEQYF
NA TRBJ2-7 NA TRBV15 TGTGCCACCAGCAGAGATCGAGGAGTGATCGAGCAGTACTTC CATSRDRGVIEQYF
NA TRBJ2-7 NA TRBV27 TGTGCCAGCAGGCAAGGGGGGCTCTCCTACGAGCAGTACTTC CASRQGGLSYEQYF
NA TRBJ2-2 NA TRBV29-1 TGCAGCGCCACAGGGACCGCGGCAACCGGGGAGCTGTTTTTT CSATGTAATGELFF
NA TRBJ1-5 NA TRBV5-6 TGTGCCAGCAGTTTCGGGGTTCCGGCCGGCAATCAGCCCCAGCATTTT CASSFGVPAGNQPQHF
NA TRBJ2-3 NA TRBV5-4 TGTGCCAGCAGCGACCAACTAGCAGGAGCCACAGATACGCAGTATTTT CASSDQLAGATDTQYF
NA TRBJ2-7 NA TRBV30 TGTGCCTGGAGTTGGGCTGCCTCCTACGAGCAGTACTTC CAWSWAASYEQYF
NA TRBJ1-1 NA TRBV4-1 TGCGCCAGCAGCCAAGAGCCGGGGGCAGAAGAAGCTTTCTTT CASSQEPGAEEAFF
NA TRBJ2-6 TRBD1 TRBV13 TGTGCCAGCAGCTTGTGGGTCGACAGGGGAATCTCTGGGGCCAACGTCCTGACTTTC CASSLWVDRGISGANVLTF
NA TRBJ2-5 TRBD1 TRBV29-1 TGCAGCGTTGAAGGTCCTCCGGGACAGGTGTTACAAGAGACCCAGTACTTC CSVEGPPGQVLQETQYF
NA TRBJ2-1 NA TRBV28 TGTGCCAGCAGTTTTGCGGGGGCACCCTACAATGAGCAGTTCTTC CASSFAGAPYNEQFF
NA TRBJ1-4 NA TRBV19 TGTGCCAGTAGTTCCTTCGACAGCGCAACTAATGAAAAACTGTTTTTT CASSSFDSATNEKLFF
NA TRBJ1-1 TRBD1 TRBV6-5 TGTGCCAGCACCACACAGGGGGGGGGCACTGAAGCTTTCTTT CASTTQGGGTEAFF
NA TRBJ1-5 NA TRBV4-3 TGCGCCAGCAGACCGTCGGAATATAGCAATCAGCCCCAGCATTTT CASRPSEYSNQPQHF
NA TRBJ1-1 NA TRBV5-1 TGCGCCAGCAGCTTGTGGGGGGAACCTGAAGCTTTCTTT CASSLWGEPEAFF
NA TRBJ2-7 NA TRBV28 TGTGCCAGCAGTTCCGTAGCGACCTCCTACGAGCAGTACTTC CASSSVATSYEQYF
NA TRBJ2-7 TRBD2 TRBV19 TGTGCCAGTAGTATTAGCGGGACTGCTACCTACGAGCAGTACTTC CASSISGTATYEQYF
NA TRBJ2-1 NA TRBV6-5 TGTGCCAGCTTTAGGGTCGTGAGTGAGCAGTTCTTC CASFRVVSEQFF
NA TRBJ2-7 NA TRBV6-1 TGTGCCAGCAGTGAAGCGAGGATAACCTACGAGCAGTACTTC CASSEARITYEQYF